The text below deals with one T cell receptor (beta chain). What it binds is not known. These data are taken from a study of somatic mutations in cytotoxic T cells in rheumatoid arthritis. Turning to the study itself: Sorting by flow gave nearly 100% purity for some V beta antibody-stained T-cell populations, including V beta1+ cells sequenced for TCRB.

Assay used: immunoSEQ multiplex PCR; TCRdb lists only in-frame clones, some missing. The repertoire has more than 25,000 clones, roughly 82% of them found once; the top ten carry approximately 5.3%. Germline lookup yields CDR1 MDHEN and CDR2 SYDVKM. The trim removed 4 bases at V and 5 bases at J, leaving 12 bases unmatched. CDR3 length equals 17 residues. Study-level points and caveats: In the expanded CD8+ clones, the antigen targets remained unknown. Reported slight underrepresentation of TRBV07 in rheumatoid arthritis patients was not subjected to multiple-comparison adjustment.

V is TRBV28 and J is TRBJ2-1; the match to TRBD1 covers 9 bases. The sequence came from a man aged 50 to 60 in good health. The specimen was CD8+ T cells sorted from blood. The CDR3 DNA sequence: TGTGCCAGCAGTTCAAGATCGAGACAGGGGGGACACAATGAGCAGTTCTTC. This sequence encodes CASSSRSRQGGHNEQFF.